These 5 T cell receptor beta chains originate from one sample sequenced in a study of regulatory T cells in long-lasting Graves disease. In building TCR beta libraries, iRepertoire HTBI primers were used together with Arm-PCR of CDR3 regions. TCRdb re-called the multiplex PCR reads with MiXCR, one entry per CDR3 protein. The table records roughly 250,000 distinct CDR3 sequences, 18% of them present only once. Indicated time point: newly diagnosed GD, antithyroid drugs for less than 3 months. RNA extracted from PBMCs served as the sequencing template. The same sample was also used in a study of T cells in Graves' hyperthyroidism and ophthalmopathy.

Specimen: peripheral blood mononuclear cells (PBMCs), collected at new diagnosis, from a patient treated with antithyroid drugs. These receptors were collected from a woman aged 30 to 39 with Graves disease.

This clonotype was seen at least ten times. V gene TRBV12-3 or TRBV12-4 combines with J gene TRBJ2-2, with D unresolved. Trimming took off 5 bases at V and 4 bases at J, with 11 bases between the two ends. The CDR3 is made up of 14 amino acids. The CDR3 nucleotides are TGTGCCAGCAGTCTACACCAAGGCACCGGGGAGCTGTTTTTT. Protein: CASSLHQGTGELFF.

This clonotype was seen repeatedly, ten times or more. The chain uses TRBV12-3 or TRBV12-4 and TRBJ2-5; D remains unclear. V was shortened by 5 bases and J by 5 bases, with 21 bases between the two germline ends. This CDR3 contains 16 residues. CDR3 residues: CASSPQQYRSGETQYF. CDR3 sequence (DNA): TGTGCCAGCAGTCCCCAACAATACCGGTCTGGGGAGACCCAGTACTTC.

Turning to this clonotype: The junction departs from germline at one end; a sequencing error may be responsible. Written as DNA, the CDR3 is TGCAGTGCTAGAGTTTCGCCAGGCCCAGAGGCCCAGTACTTC. This gives the protein CSARVSPGPEAQYF. The chain links TRBV20-1 to TRBJ2-5; D ambiguous. This CDR3 is built from 14 residues. Germline V gene lookup returns CDR1 DFQATT and CDR2 SNEGSKA (reference sequence).

This clonotype occurred a few times. A much larger clone sits a single nucleotide away, making a read error possible. This chain connects TRBV5-1 to TRBJ2-2; D is undetermined. The CDR3 runs 16 residues. With 4 bases removed from V and 4 bases from J, the gap between germline ends came to 17 bases. CDR1 is SGHRS and CDR2 is YFSETQ in the germline V gene. CDR3 bases: TGCGCCAGCAGCAGACGTACGTTGGATTGCACCGGGGAGCTGTTTTTT. It codes for CASSRRTLDCTGELFF.

The CDR3 loop reads CASRRRVGNTGELFF. The CDR3 DNA reads TGTGCCAGCCGCAGGAGGGTCGGGAACACCGGGGAGCTGTTTTTT. This chain joins TRBV19 and TRBJ2-2; D is perhaps TRBD2 (6 bases). The CDR3 extends over 15 amino acids. From germline, CDR1 is LNHDA and CDR2 SQIVND (reference sequence). V was pared by 9 bases and J by 1 base, with 15 bases between.